The clone carrying this TCR beta chain was detected once. This sample was taken from a study of blood T cell repertoires in COVID-19. Study-wide background: COVID-19 samples collected from the United States, Italy and Spain covered acute and convalescent phases.

This CDR3 region has 13 residues. Trimming left V 0 bases short and J 2 bases short, with 3 bases between. Germline V gene sequence: CDR1 KGHSH, CDR2 LQKENI. Using immunoSEQ multiplex PCR, the repertoire was profiled, and TCRdb retains in-frame clones only, with some absent. The data contain roughly 67,000 clones, roughly 90% of them singletons. The source of this sequence is a woman aged 55 to 70 with acute or convalescent COVID-19. V usage is TRBV18 and J usage is TRBJ2-3, with D hard to call. The material sequenced was peripheral blood. The CDR3 is CASSPPNTDTQYF. The CDR3 coding sequence is TGTGCCAGCTCACCACCTAACACAGATACGCAGTATTTT.